The T cell receptor (beta chain) under discussion was sequenced for a study of blood T cell repertoires in COVID-19. Overall study context: There were acute and convalescent COVID-19 samples, and they came from the United States, Italy and Spain. In each case, the material was cDNA or gDNA derived from T cells, B-cell-depleted T cells, or PBMCs.

Original analysis: It was from reference gene primer amplification that nucleated cell counts were estimated. Profiled with immunoSEQ multiplex PCR; TCRdb holds only in-frame clones, not every one. V and J calls plus clone size are reproduced from that table; the DNA served to infer D and trimming. The data show 340,000 or so clones, with approximately 82% seen just once and under 3% held by the top ten. This CDR3 is 14 amino acids long. V trimming: 5 bases; J trimming: 9 bases; junction bases outside the gene matches: 4. Germline CDR1 and CDR2: SNHLY and FYNNEI. The V and J genes are TRBV2 and TRBJ2-1, with TRBD2 matching over 13 bases. This receptor was taken from a man younger than 45 with active or convalescent COVID-19. The sequenced sample consisted of peripheral blood. Written as DNA, the CDR3 is TGTGCCAGCAGTAAACTAGCGGGGGGGCTTGAGCAGTTCTTC. It encodes CASSKLAGGLEQFF.